These 29 T cell receptor beta chains originate from one sample sequenced in a study of blood T cell repertoires in COVID-19. Only in-frame clones appear in the TCRdb table, and some are missing; sequencing was by immunoSEQ multiplex PCR. The sample gives 440,000 or so clones, around nine tenths of which show up once; around 1.5% is in the top ten. Sequenced sample: peripheral blood. These receptors were taken from a woman aged 40 to 50 with COVID-19, enrolled during active disease.

The chain employs TRBV13 and TRBJ1-1; tentatively, D is TRBD1 (5 bases). This CDR3 contains 14 residues. Germline V CDR1 and CDR2: PRHDT, FYEKMQ (reference sequence). Trimming took off 1 base at V and 1 base at J, with 7 bases between the two ends. CDR3 in amino acids: CASSLAGKNTEAFF. Here the CDR3 DNA reads TGTGCCAGCAGCTTAGCAGGGAAGAACACTGAAGCTTTCTTT.

The chain joins TRBV28 to TRBJ2-5; the D is unclear. The CDR3 loop spans 14 amino acids. Trimming took off 7 bases at V and 2 bases at J, with 14 bases between the two ends. Germline V lookup: CDR1 MDHEN, CDR2 SYDVKM. The DNA for the CDR3 is TGTGCCAGCAACCTTTTCCGCACTCAAGAGACCCAGTACTTC. Amino acids: CASNLFRTQETQYF.

The chain is built from TRBV27 and TRBJ1-5, with 7 bases matching TRBD1. Unmatched junction bases numbered 4, after V lost 7 bases and J lost 7 bases. Germline V gene lookup returns CDR1 MNHEY and CDR2 SMNVEV (reference sequence). The CDR3 covers 12 residues. In nucleotides, the CDR3 is TGTGCCAGCACCACAGGGGAGCAGCCCCAGCATTTT. It is translated as CASTTGEQPQHF.

Comment on this clone: A read error may account for a junction end that differs from germline. CDR3 nucleotide sequence: TGTGCGACAGAGAATGAAAAACTGTTTTTT. Encoded protein: CATENEKLFF. The rearrangement joins TRBV20-1 to TRBJ1-4; D is perhaps TRBD1 (5 bases). The CDR3 is 10 residues long. Germline V CDR1 and CDR2: DFQATT, SNEGSKA (reference sequence).

V is TRBV11-2 and J is TRBJ2-3; D may be TRBD2 (6 bases). This CDR3 spans 16 amino acids. Germline CDR1 reads SGHAT; CDR2 reads FQNNGV. Trimming cost V 0 bases and J 0 bases, with 10 bases left between them. CDR3 in amino acids: CASSLELADSTDTQYF. CDR3 nucleotide sequence: TGTGCCAGCAGCTTAGAACTAGCAGACAGCACAGATACGCAGTATTTT.

The J gene is TRBJ2-3, the V gene TRBV6-5, with 8 bases lining up with TRBD1. The CDR3 length is 16 residues. Per germline, CDR1 MNHEY and CDR2 SVGAGI. J was trimmed by 3 bases and V by 0 bases; bases with no gene match: 5. This CDR3 reads CASSYSRQGLTDTQYF. The CDR3 nucleotides read TGTGCCAGCAGTTACTCTCGACAGGGGTTGACAGATACGCAGTATTTT.

The chain couples TRBV6-5 to TRBJ2-5, with 7 bases matching TRBD1. The CDR3 covers 13 residues. The junction had 9 bases not matched to a gene; V was cut back by 9 bases and J by 5 bases. CDR1 and CDR2 (germline): MNHEY, SVGAGI. CDR3 in amino acids: CASRRGLQETQYF. The CDR3 DNA follows: TGTGCCAGTCGTAGGGGGCTCCAGGAGACCCAGTACTTC.

The chain joins TRBV7-8 to TRBJ1-2; 8 bases align to TRBD1. V was clipped by 0 bases and J by 3 bases; unmatched bases: 3. The CDR3 extends over 15 amino acids. The V gene's germline CDR1 is SGHVS and CDR2 FQNEAQ. DNA for the CDR3: TGTGCCAGCAGCTTAGCGGCAGGGGGCTACTATGGCTACACCTTC. It specifies CASSLAAGGYYGYTF.

J is TRBJ1-2 and V is TRBV11-1; 9 positions agree with TRBD1. The CDR3 is made up of 13 amino acids. V trimming: 6 bases; J trimming: 6 bases; junction bases outside the gene matches: 5. Germline-derived CDR1 and CDR2 are SGHAT and FQDESV (reference sequence). The CDR3 sequence: CASRPTGGDGYTF. CDR3 coding DNA: TGTGCCAGCAGACCGACAGGGGGAGATGGCTACACCTTC. Filled out from reference TRBV11-1 and TRBJ1-2, the complete variable domain reads EAEVAQSPRYKITEKSQAVAFWCDPISGHATLYWYRQILGQGPELLVQFQDESVVDDSQLPKDRFSAERLKGVDSTLKIQPAELGDSAMYLCASRPTGGDGYTFGSGTRLTVV.

The rearrangement joins TRBV5-5 to TRBJ1-5; 7 positions agree with TRBD1. This CDR3 has 15 amino acids. Germline V lookup: CDR1 SGHKS, CDR2 YYEKEE (reference sequence). The ends lost 5 bases at V and 3 bases at J; junction bases unmatched: 8. CDR3 coding DNA: TGTGCCAGCAGTGGGGGACAGTTGATCAATCAGCCCCAGCATTTT. As protein: CASSGGQLINQPQHF.

The chain combines TRBV25-1 with TRBJ2-5; 7 nucleotides agree with TRBD2. Unmatched junction bases numbered 8, after V lost 5 bases and J lost 5 bases. The germline V gene encodes CDR1 MGHDK and CDR2 SYGVNS. The CDR3 contains 14 residues. The chain's CDR3 is CASSLAGEGETQYF. The CDR3 DNA reads TGTGCCAGCAGTCTCGCGGGAGAGGGGGAGACCCAGTACTTC.

The V call is TRBV5-1, the J call TRBJ1-1, with 7 positions matching TRBD1. Trimming removed 3 bases from V and 4 bases from J; junction bases left unmatched: 6. The CDR3 runs 14 residues. Germline V gene sequence: CDR1 SGHRS, CDR2 YFSETQ. For the CDR3, the DNA is TGCGCCAGCAGCTCCCAGGGGGAAGGCACTGAAGCTTTCTTT. It encodes CASSSQGEGTEAFF. Full variable domain (missing parts from reference TRBV5-1 and TRBJ1-1): KAGVTQTPRYLIKTRGQQVTLSCSPISGHRSVSWYQQTPGQGLQFLFEYFSETQRNKGNFPGRFSGRQFSNSRSEMNVSTLELGDSALYLCASSSQGEGTEAFFGQGTRLTVV.

This chain links TRBV5-1 with TRBJ2-7; possible D gene TRBD2, 6 bases. From germline, CDR1 is SGHRS and CDR2 YFSETQ. The germline V and J ends were trimmed by 1 base and 2 bases, with 13 bases remaining between them. This CDR3 region has 15 residues. CDR3 sequence reads: CASSLRGGVTYEQYF. For the CDR3, the DNA is TGCGCCAGCAGCTTGAGGGGCGGGGTGACCTACGAGCAGTACTTC.

The rearrangement links TRBV18 to TRBJ1-3, with D maybe TRBD1 (6 bases). Germline CDR1 reads KGHSH; CDR2 reads LQKENI. This CDR3 contains 15 residues. Trimming pared 2 bases from V and 0 bases from J, leaving 8 bases between. CDR3 in DNA: TGTGCCAGCTCACCAGGGACACACTCTGGAAACACCATATATTTT. It translates to CASSPGTHSGNTIYF.

This chain joins TRBV19 and TRBJ2-1; 8 bases line up with TRBD2. Germline values: CDR1 LNHDA, CDR2 SQIVND (reference sequence). The CDR3 is 15 residues long. V lost 2 bases, J lost 6 bases, and 6 bases stayed unmatched. The CDR3 DNA sequence: TGTGCCAGTAGTATAAAGGGACTAGACGGCAATGAGCAGTTCTTC. Protein: CASSIKGLDGNEQFF.

This sequence joins TRBV7-3 and TRBJ1-1, with TRBD1 identical over 8 bases. The germline V gene encodes CDR1 SGHTA and CDR2 FQGTGA. Trimming removed 5 bases from V and 5 bases from J; junction bases left unmatched: 7. The CDR3 has 14 amino acids. Written as DNA, the CDR3 is TGTGCCAGCAGCGCGACAGGGGTTACGACTGAAGCTTTCTTT. This codes for CASSATGVTTEAFF.

The chain has TRBV6-5 and TRBJ1-2; D unclear. Trimming pared 3 bases from V and 7 bases from J, leaving 12 bases between. Germline CDR1 MNHEY, CDR2 SVGAGI. The CDR3 extends over 13 amino acids. CDR3 DNA sequence: TGTGCCAGCAGTTATATGCAGGCGCGTGGCTACACCTTC. This encodes CASSYMQARGYTF.

The chain joins TRBV9 to TRBJ1-2; unclear D gene. Germline V gene data show CDR1 as SGDLS and CDR2 as YYNGEE. This CDR3 has 14 amino acids. The germline V and J ends were trimmed by 4 bases and 4 bases, with 14 bases remaining between them. The CDR3 DNA is TGTGCCAGCAGCTCCCAGTATGTTCCCTATGGCTACACCTTC. Protein: CASSSQYVPYGYTF.

This chain uses TRBV29-1 with TRBJ1-1, with no clear D. Germline lookup yields CDR1 SQVTM and CDR2 ANQGSEA. V dropped 8 bases and J dropped 6 bases, with 16 bases sitting between them. The CDR3 contains 12 residues. In nucleotides, the CDR3 is TGCAGCATCCGAGAGGCTTTGGCTGAAGCTTTCTTT. This sequence encodes CSIREALAEAFF. The variable domain in full, completed from reference TRBV29-1 and TRBJ1-1, reads SAVISQKPSRDICQRGTSLTIQCQVDSQVTMMFWYRQQPGQSLTLIATANQGSEATYESGFVIDKFPISRPNLTFSTLTVSNMSPEDSSIYLCSIREALAEAFFGQGTRLTVV.

V and J are TRBV5-1 and TRBJ2-1; 8 positions match TRBD2. The germline V gene encodes CDR1 SGHRS and CDR2 YFSETQ. After removal of 2 bases from V and 1 base from J, the junction contained 5 bases not matched to a gene. The CDR3 runs to 16 residues. The CDR3 here is CASSFGLAGSYNEQFF. The CDR3 coding sequence is TGCGCCAGCAGCTTCGGACTAGCAGGATCCTACAATGAGCAGTTCTTC. Full variable domain (outside the CDR3, taken from reference TRBV5-1 and TRBJ2-1): KAGVTQTPRYLIKTRGQQVTLSCSPISGHRSVSWYQQTPGQGLQFLFEYFSETQRNKGNFPGRFSGRQFSNSRSEMNVSTLELGDSALYLCASSFGLAGSYNEQFFGPGTRLTVL.

The chain carries TRBV12-3 or TRBV12-4 and TRBJ1-2; TRBD1 aligns across 8 bases. V shed 4 bases and J 8 bases; nucleotides not matched to a gene: 6. The CDR3 covers 13 residues. Here the CDR3 reads CASSYRGSEGYTF. As DNA, the CDR3 is TGTGCCAGCAGTTACAGGGGGTCTGAGGGCTACACCTTC.

The gene calls are TRBV11-2 and TRBJ2-7, with TRBD2 matching over 8 bases. CDR1 SGHAT and CDR2 FQNNGV come from the germline V gene. This CDR3 comprises 15 residues. V shed 5 bases, J shed 1 base, and the junction held 7 bases outside the gene matches. Here the CDR3 DNA reads TGTGCCAGCAGCCCCACGGGGGGGTTGTCCTACGAGCAGTACTTC. This gives the protein CASSPTGGLSYEQYF.

The gene calls are TRBV5-1 and TRBJ2-1, with TRBD2 as a possible D gene (5 bases). V dropped 4 bases and J dropped 14 bases, with 22 bases sitting between them. The CDR3 extends over 14 amino acids. CDR1 is SGHRS and CDR2 is YFSETQ in the germline V gene. The CDR3 region is CASSPTDGGVREFF. For the CDR3, the DNA is TGCGCCAGCAGCCCAACGGACGGAGGAGTTCGAGAGTTCTTC. Full variable domain (missing parts from reference TRBV5-1 and TRBJ2-1): KAGVTQTPRYLIKTRGQQVTLSCSPISGHRSVSWYQQTPGQGLQFLFEYFSETQRNKGNFPGRFSGRQFSNSRSEMNVSTLELGDSALYLCASSPTDGGVREFFGPGTRLTVL.

V usage is TRBV7-2 and J usage is TRBJ2-3; D unclear. The V gene lost 2 bases and the J gene lost 6 bases, with 6 bases spanning the gap. The CDR3 is 12 amino acids. Germline V gene data show CDR1 as SGHTA and CDR2 as FQGNSA. The CDR3 is CASSLSLDTQYF. The CDR3 DNA sequence: TGTGCCAGCAGCTTAAGCCTGGATACGCAGTATTTT.

DNA of the CDR3: TGTGCCAGCAGTTACGACCCTAGCGGGGACCAAGAGACCCAGTACTTC. Protein sequence: CASSYDPSGDQETQYF. The V gene is TRBV6-6, the J gene TRBJ2-5; 9 bases match TRBD2. V shed 2 bases, J shed 0 bases, and the junction held 4 bases outside the gene matches. The CDR3 covers 16 residues. CDR1 and CDR2 from the germline V gene are MNHNY and SVGAGI (reference sequence).

The V and J genes are TRBV5-1 and TRBJ2-7; TRBD2 might be the D (5 bases). V gave up 0 bases and J gave up 2 bases, with 12 bases separating them. Germline CDR1 and CDR2: SGHRS and YFSETQ. CDR3 length equals 15 residues. The CDR3 DNA reads as TGCGCCAGCAGCTTGGAGTTTAGCGTACCCTACGAGCAGTACTTC. Translated: CASSLEFSVPYEQYF.

This clone was recorded only once. The chain is built from TRBV10-3 and TRBJ2-3; perhaps TRBD1 as D (6 bases). In germline, CDR1 is ENHRY, CDR2 SYGVKD. The CDR3 extends over 16 amino acids. Trimming stripped 7 bases from V and 2 bases from J, with 19 bases between. This CDR3 is CAINRGPGQNTDTQYF. As DNA, the CDR3 is TGTGCCATCAACAGAGGTCCGGGACAAAACACAGATACGCAGTATTTT.

The chain combines TRBV5-1 with TRBJ1-5; 9 nucleotides match TRBD1. Germline V gives CDR1 SGHRS, CDR2 YFSETQ. CDR3 length: 14 residues. V trimming: 0 bases; J trimming: 6 bases; junction bases outside the gene matches: 1. The CDR3 nucleotides are TGCGCCAGCAGCTTGGGGGGACAGGGTCAGCCCCAGCATTTT. It translates to CASSLGGQGQPQHF.

A word on this clone: Other DNA sequences in this sample translate to the same CDR3. V gene TRBV6-5 combines with J gene TRBJ1-1; D is unresolved. Germline V lookup: CDR1 MNHEY, CDR2 SVGAGI. This CDR3 spans 13 amino acids. The V end lost 2 bases, the J end lost 1 base, and 5 bases lay between the germline ends. CDR3 region: CASSYQENTEAFF. CDR3 coding DNA: TGTGCCAGCAGTTACCAGGAGAACACTGAAGCTTTCTTT.